Each of the 24 T cell receptor beta chains below was sequenced from the same sample in a study of a mutant IDH1 vaccine in newly diagnosed glioma. This sample's time point: week 23, last vaccination. Each dose delivered 300 ug of mutant IDH1 20-mer peptide subcutaneously with imiquimod. For these receptors, no antigen is known. Some clones are missing from TCRdb's copy, which holds only in-frame ones; the method was immunoSEQ multiplex PCR. The table shows fewer than 45,000 clones, with around 76% occurring only once. Sequencing used PBMCs, obtained from a glioma patient whose treatment included an IDH1 peptide vaccine. The receptor set was obtained from a man in his forties or fifties with glioma.

J is TRBJ1-1 and V is TRBV7-8; D not certain. Germline V gives CDR1 SGHVS, CDR2 FQNEAQ. The CDR3 is made up of 14 amino acids. Trimming removed 5 bases at V and 5 bases at J, with 15 bases between. The DNA for the CDR3 is TGTGCCAGCAGCCCAACACGAGGGTTGACTGAAGCTTTCTTT. Protein: CASSPTRGLTEAFF.

The V and J genes are TRBV6-6 and TRBJ1-3, with TRBD1 matching over 11 bases. This CDR3 has 16 residues. The germline CDR1 and CDR2 sequences are MNHNY and SVGAGI (reference sequence). With 5 bases clipped from V and 3 bases from J, the junction kept 6 bases outside the gene matches. The CDR3: CASSKPGQGVGNTIYF. CDR3 nucleotides: TGTGCCAGCAGTAAACCGGGACAGGGGGTTGGAAACACCATATATTTT.

The gene calls are TRBV4-2 and TRBJ2-3; D remains unclear. In germline, CDR1 is LGHNA, CDR2 YNFKEQ. V was trimmed by 2 bases and J by 5 bases, leaving 5 bases between them. This CDR3 spans 12 amino acids. The CDR3 bases are TGTGCCAGCAGCCAAAGGAAAGATACGCAGTATTTT. It codes for CASSQRKDTQYF.

This rearrangement joins TRBV30 to TRBJ2-7; D remains ambiguous. The V and J ends lost 3 bases and 0 bases respectively, with 6 bases between them. The CDR3 runs to 12 residues. The germline gives CDR1 GTSNPN, CDR2 SVGIG (reference sequence). The CDR3 DNA reads as TGTGCCTGGAGGCTCAACTCCTACGAGCAGTACTTC. Translation gives CAWRLNSYEQYF.

This clone was recorded a few times. V usage is TRBV4-3 and J usage is TRBJ2-3; 7 bases align to TRBD1. J was trimmed by 1 base and V by 3 bases; bases with no gene match: 10. Germline V gene sequence: CDR1 LGHNA, CDR2 YSLEER. The CDR3 runs to 17 residues. CDR3 sequence reads: CASSHVRDRYRTDTQYF. DNA for the CDR3: TGCGCCAGCAGCCATGTTCGGGACAGATATCGCACAGATACGCAGTATTTT.

The V call is TRBV29-1, the J call TRBJ2-1; 8 bases align to TRBD1. CDR3 length equals 14 residues. Trimming at V came to 4 bases and at J to 10 bases, leaving 12 bases not matched to a gene. Germline assignment: CDR1 SQVTM and CDR2 ANQGSEA. In DNA, the CDR3 is TGCAGCGTTGCCTCAAACTCAGGGGGCCGGGAGCAGTTCTTC. As protein: CSVASNSGGREQFF.

The sample holds one count of this clone. The V call is TRBV7-2, the J call TRBJ2-7, with 10 bases matching TRBD1. The CDR3 covers 14 residues. Germline V CDR1 and CDR2: SGHTA, FQGNSA. The J segment lost 4 bases and the V segment lost 5 bases, leaving 5 bases of the junction unmatched. Here the CDR3 reads CASSPTGGGYEQYF. The CDR3 bases are TGTGCCAGCAGCCCGACAGGGGGCGGGTACGAGCAGTACTTC.

This clone was observed a single time. This chain links TRBV7-9 with TRBJ1-5; 7 nucleotides agree with TRBD1. The V and J ends lost 1 base and 4 bases, in that order; junction bases with no gene match: 4. The CDR3 covers 15 residues. Germline V gene data show CDR1 as SEHNR and CDR2 as FQNEAQ (reference sequence). CDR3 nucleotide sequence: TGTGCCAGCAGCTTAGGGGCAGGGGGAAATCAGCCCCAGCATTTT. Amino acid sequence: CASSLGAGGNQPQHF.

This chain connects TRBV5-6 to TRBJ1-2; D is uncertain. Per the germline V gene, CDR1 is SGHDT and CDR2 is YYEEEE. The V end lost 1 base, the J end lost 4 bases, and 8 bases lay between the germline ends. CDR3 length equals 13 residues. The chain's CDR3 is CASSLRPGYGYTF. DNA for the CDR3: TGTGCCAGCAGCTTGCGCCCAGGCTATGGCTACACCTTC.

V and J are TRBV2 and TRBJ1-1; TRBD1 might be the D (5 bases). The CDR3 extends over 15 amino acids. Trimming cost V 5 bases and J 3 bases, with 16 bases left between them. Germline CDR1 and CDR2: SNHLY and FYNNEI. This chain's CDR3 is CASSPRGWGDTEAFF. Here the CDR3 DNA reads TGTGCCAGCAGTCCACGAGGCTGGGGGGACACTGAAGCTTTCTTT.

The V gene is TRBV5-1, the J gene TRBJ1-6; 9 bases map to TRBD1. The V segment lost 3 bases and the J segment 11 bases; nucleotides outside the gene matches: 6. CDR1 is SGHRS, CDR2 YFSETQ, per germline. The CDR3 covers 14 residues. CDR3 residues: CASSSDRGGTPLHF. Here the CDR3 DNA reads TGCGCCAGCAGCTCGGACAGGGGCGGGACACCCCTCCACTTT.

This clone is medium-sized (0.01 to 0.1%) in the sample. This chain links TRBV29-1 with TRBJ1-3; perhaps TRBD1 as D (6 bases). Germline CDR1 SQVTM, CDR2 ANQGSEA. The ends were cut back, 6 bases at V and 0 bases at J, with 12 bases in the middle. The CDR3 consists of 14 residues. CDR3 region: CSVSGQTSGNTIYF. The DNA of the CDR3 is TGCAGCGTCTCCGGACAGACCTCTGGAAACACCATATATTTT.

The CDR3: CASRQGAQGNQPQHF. The DNA for the CDR3 is TGTGCCAGCAGGCAGGGGGCGCAGGGCAATCAGCCCCAGCATTTT. This chain links TRBV6-6 with TRBJ1-5, with 8 bases matching TRBD1. Germline CDR1 and CDR2: MNHNY and SVGAGI (reference sequence). V shed 6 bases and J 2 bases; nucleotides not matched to a gene: 6. The CDR3 loop spans 15 amino acids.

This chain links TRBV5-1 with TRBJ2-7; 10 bases are a match to TRBD2. This CDR3 is 15 amino acids long. J was trimmed by 2 bases and V by 4 bases; bases with no gene match: 6. The germline gives CDR1 SGHRS, CDR2 YFSETQ. Here the CDR3 DNA reads TGCGCCAGCAGCCACGGGACTAGCGTCACCTACGAGCAGTACTTC. Amino acids: CASSHGTSVTYEQYF.

In this sample, this clone turned up a few times. The J gene is TRBJ2-2, the V gene TRBV10-3; D is perhaps TRBD1 (5 bases). Germline CDR1 is ENHRY and CDR2 is SYGVKD. The CDR3 totals 16 residues. Trimming cost V 0 bases and J 3 bases, with 11 bases left between them. The CDR3 here is CAISESRTKDTGELFF. The CDR3 bases are TGTGCCATCAGTGAGTCGAGGACAAAAGACACCGGGGAGCTGTTTTTT.

This chain uses TRBV14 with TRBJ2-6; TRBD1 is a possible D gene (5 bases). Germline values: CDR1 SGHDN, CDR2 FVKESK. The length of the CDR3 is 16 residues. Trimming took off 3 bases at V and 3 bases at J, with 12 bases between the two ends. The CDR3 DNA sequence: TGTGCCAGCAGCCAGTTAGGGGCTTATGGGGCCAACGTCCTGACTTTC. Translated, it gives CASSQLGAYGANVLTF.

The J gene is TRBJ1-5, the V gene TRBV9; a possible D gene is TRBD1 (5 bases). Trimming stripped 0 bases from V and 2 bases from J, with 9 bases between. The CDR3 extends over 15 amino acids. Germline CDR1 is SGDLS and CDR2 is YYNGEE. CDR3 DNA sequence: TGTGCCAGCAGCGTAGGTCTACAGGGCAATCAGCCCCAGCATTTT. Its protein is CASSVGLQGNQPQHF.

This clone was found once. The chain links TRBV25-1 to TRBJ1-2; TRBD1 aligns across 7 bases. The germline V gene encodes CDR1 MGHDK and CDR2 SYGVNS. This CDR3 region has 13 residues. With V trimmed by 4 bases and J by 5 bases, 4 bases remained unmatched. CDR3 region: CASSAGTAYGYTF. In DNA, the CDR3 is TGTGCCAGCAGTGCCGGGACAGCGTATGGCTACACCTTC.

The V gene is TRBV4-1, the J gene TRBJ1-4; D is unclear. This CDR3 is 13 amino acids long. Per germline, CDR1 MGHRA and CDR2 YSYEKL. V lost 5 bases, J lost 8 bases, and 12 bases lay in between. In nucleotides, the CDR3 is TGCGCCAGCAGCATCGGGGAAGGAGAAAAACTGTTTTTT. Protein sequence: CASSIGEGEKLFF.

V usage is TRBV11-2 and J usage is TRBJ2-5; D is undetermined. The CDR3 contains 14 residues. Per the germline V gene, CDR1 is SGHAT and CDR2 is FQNNGV. The V and J ends lost 2 bases and 4 bases respectively, with 11 bases between them. CDR3 region: CASSLTSNAETQYF. DNA for the CDR3: TGTGCCAGCAGCTTAACGTCGAACGCAGAGACCCAGTACTTC.

The V gene is TRBV7-2, the J gene TRBJ2-3; D is uncertain. Trimming left V 0 bases short and J 5 bases short, with 9 bases between. CDR1 is SGHTA, CDR2 FQGNSA, per germline. This CDR3 has 14 amino acids. The CDR3 here is CASSLAGPGDTQYF. CDR3 DNA: TGTGCCAGCAGCTTAGCTGGGCCCGGAGATACGCAGTATTTT.

The chain is built from TRBV20-1 and TRBJ2-7, with D possibly TRBD1 on 6 matching bases. CDR1 and CDR2 (germline): DFQATT, SNEGSKA (reference sequence). V was shortened by 7 bases and J by 7 bases, with 14 bases between the two germline ends. The CDR3 contains 11 residues. CDR3 region: CSVGGSGEQYF. CDR3 DNA sequence: TGCAGTGTAGGGGGTTCGGGGGAGCAGTACTTC.

The CDR3 sequence is CASSLARFSNEKLFF. The CDR3, as DNA: TGTGCCAGCAGCTTAGCGCGGTTCTCTAATGAAAAACTGTTTTTT. The gene calls are TRBV7-9 and TRBJ1-4; D gene unclear. This CDR3 has 15 amino acids. In germline, CDR1 is SEHNR, CDR2 FQNEAQ (reference sequence). V was cut by 0 bases and J by 3 bases, with 8 bases left in between.

J is TRBJ2-7 and V is TRBV4-2; possibly TRBD1 or TRBD2 for D (5 bases each). The length of the CDR3 is 13 residues. Per germline, CDR1 LGHNA and CDR2 YNFKEQ. V was pared by 1 base and J by 5 bases, with 9 bases between. The CDR3 reads CASSQGGVDEQYF. CDR3 bases: TGTGCCAGCAGCCAAGGAGGGGTGGACGAGCAGTACTTC.